The 23 T cell receptor beta chains below all came from one sample that was sequenced in a study of human T cells and chemical hapten exposure. The time point: patch test 1, 2 weeks after DPC sensitization. Specified treatment: therapeutic diphenylcyclopropenone sensitization with weekly scalp DPC. In TCRdb, the RACE reads were re-called with MiXCR into one record per CDR3 protein. The sample yields about 380,000 distinct CDR3 sequences, more than 4.5% seen once. The source material was whole blood, sampled in connection with sensitization to the hapten diphenylcyclopropenone (DPC). These receptors were collected from a woman between 45 and 60 years old with alopecia areata. Some clones in this sample may be carry-over from other donors' samples.

This clonotype was seen at least ten times. The chain couples TRBV29-1 to TRBJ2-3; tentative D call: TRBD1 (7 bases). The CDR3 has 13 residues. Germline values: CDR1 SQVTM, CDR2 ANQGSEA. V was clipped by 2 bases and J by 5 bases, with 11 bases between them. CDR3 region: CSVETGEEDTQYF. DNA of the CDR3: TGCAGCGTTGAAACAGGGGAGGAAGATACGCAGTATTTT.

This clonotype was counted many times. In DNA form, the CDR3 reads TGCGCCAGCAGCCAAGTGGGGTGGGGGACAGATACGCAGTATTTT. Protein: CASSQVGWGTDTQYF. The chain couples TRBV4-1 to TRBJ2-3; the D gene could be TRBD1 or TRBD2 (5 bases each). With 1 base removed from V and 3 bases from J, the gap between germline ends came to 11 bases. Germline CDR1 MGHRA, CDR2 YSYEKL. The CDR3 covers 15 residues.

This clonotype was seen repeatedly, ten times or more. This chain links TRBV18 with TRBJ2-3; D may be TRBD1 (5 bases). V was pared by 3 bases and J by 1 base, with 8 bases between. This CDR3 spans 14 amino acids. CDR1 is KGHSH and CDR2 is LQKENI in the germline V gene. The DNA for the CDR3 is TGTGCCAGCTCACCTCAGGGCGGCACAGATACGCAGTATTTT. Translated, it gives CASSPQGGTDTQYF.

This clonotype turned up a few times. This chain connects TRBV3-1 to TRBJ1-1; 8 nucleotides match TRBD1. The CDR3 sequence is 15 residues long. In germline, CDR1 is LGHDT, CDR2 YNNKEL (reference sequence). V shed 6 bases and J 1 base; nucleotides not matched to a gene: 7. Written as DNA, the CDR3 is TGTGCCAGCAGACTGCGAGACAGGGGGAACACTGAAGCTTTCTTT. It specifies CASRLRDRGNTEAFF.

The chain links TRBV2 to TRBJ1-5, with 7 nucleotides matching TRBD1. V lost 6 bases to trimming and J lost 6 bases; unmatched junction nucleotides: 8. Per the germline V gene, CDR1 is SNHLY and CDR2 is FYNNEI. The CDR3 has 14 amino acids. CDR3 loop: CASRRTGGVQPQHF. In DNA, the CDR3 is TGTGCCAGCAGAAGGACAGGCGGGGTTCAGCCCCAGCATTTT.

This clonotype has a count of ten or more. The chain joins TRBV12-3 or TRBV12-4 to TRBJ2-3, with D perhaps matching TRBD2 (6 bases). The CDR3 extends over 13 amino acids. V dropped 4 bases and J dropped 11 bases, with 16 bases sitting between them. The CDR3 nucleotides read TGTGCCAGCAGTTCCCCGGGAGCCTTGGAGCAGTATTTT. It codes for CASSSPGALEQYF.

At least ten counts were recorded for this clonotype. The chain uses TRBV5-1 and TRBJ1-1, with a possible D match to TRBD1 (5 bases). Between the trimmed V and J ends, which lost 0 bases and 6 bases, there was a span of 12 bases. Germline values: CDR1 SGHRS, CDR2 YFSETQ. This CDR3 is built from 14 residues. The CDR3 nucleotides are TGCGCCAGCAGCTTGGGGGACTCGAGCCCTGAAGCTTTCTTT. It is translated as CASSLGDSSPEAFF.

This clonotype was picked up many times. The chain recombines TRBV9 with TRBJ2-4, with 9 bases identical to TRBD2. V was clipped by 4 bases and J by 8 bases; unmatched bases: 10. The CDR3 is 15 residues long. Germline CDR1 and CDR2: SGDLS and YYNGEE. The CDR3 protein is CASSFSGSGGDIQYF. The CDR3 DNA reads TGTGCCAGCAGCTTTAGCGGGAGCGGGGGTGACATTCAGTACTTC. The variable domain in full, with the rest retrieved from reference TRBV9 and TRBJ2-4, is DSGVTQTPKHLITATGQRVTLRCSPRSGDLSVYWYQQSLDQGLQFLIQYYNGEERAKGNILERFSAQQFPDLHSELNLSSLELGDSALYFCASSFSGSGGDIQYFGAGTRLSVL.

This clonotype showed up many times. J is TRBJ2-2 and V is TRBV12-3 or TRBV12-4; D not certain. CDR3 size: 12 residues. Trimming took 7 bases from V and 4 from J, leaving 7 bases between them. In DNA form, the CDR3 reads TGTGCCAGCATTGGGTCCACCGGGGAGCTGTTTTTT. Translated, it gives CASIGSTGELFF.

This clonotype was observed a handful of times. V and J are TRBV27 and TRBJ2-2; D is possibly TRBD1 (5 bases). V was pared by 3 bases and J by 6 bases, with 8 bases between. CDR3 length: 13 residues. From germline, CDR1 is MNHEY and CDR2 SMNVEV (reference sequence). CDR3 amino acids: CASSFQGSGELFF. As DNA, the CDR3 is TGTGCCAGCAGTTTCCAGGGATCCGGGGAGCTGTTTTTT.

This clonotype was observed at least ten times. J is TRBJ1-2 and V is TRBV6-1; 10 bases align to TRBD1. Trimming took 4 bases from V and 8 from J; bases not matched to a gene: 7. This CDR3 comprises 14 residues. Germline assignment: CDR1 MNHNS and CDR2 SASEGT. The CDR3 loop reads CASSVGGTGEGYTF. The CDR3 DNA reads TGTGCCAGCAGTGTGGGGGGGACAGGGGAAGGCTACACCTTC.

This clonotype was observed many times. The chain uses TRBV6-1 and TRBJ1-4; D may be TRBD1 (5 bases). V lost 4 bases and J 10 bases, leaving 16 bases between the germline ends. The CDR3 is 14 amino acids. Germline V gives CDR1 MNHNS, CDR2 SASEGT. CDR3 DNA: TGTGCCAGCAGTGTTTGGGGGGGGGATGGAAAACTGTTTTTT. Encoded protein: CASSVWGGDGKLFF.

This clonotype was picked up many times. The rearrangement joins TRBV5-1 to TRBJ2-3; D uncertain. Between the trimmed V and J ends, which lost 4 bases and 6 bases, there was a span of 6 bases. The CDR3 loop spans 11 amino acids. Germline V gives CDR1 SGHRS, CDR2 YFSETQ. The CDR3 region has the DNA TGCGCCAGCAGCCAGCAGGATACGCAGTATTTT. This translates into CASSQQDTQYF.

This clonotype was counted at least ten times. V is TRBV7-8 and J is TRBJ2-7; D is uncertain. Germline V gene data show CDR1 as SGHVS and CDR2 as FQNEAQ. The CDR3 loop spans 11 amino acids. The germline V and J ends were trimmed by 4 bases and 12 bases, with 13 bases remaining between them. The DNA of the CDR3 is TGTGCCAGCAGCTCACCGGGTGGCCCGTACTTC. Its translation: CASSSPGGPYF.

This clonotype was seen a few times. The chain is built from TRBV25-1 and TRBJ1-1, with a possible D match to TRBD1 (6 bases). V lost 7 bases, J lost 8 bases, and 11 bases lay in between. Germline CDR1 and CDR2: MGHDK and SYGVNS. CDR3 size: 11 residues. CDR3 sequence reads: CASNLGGEAFF. Written as DNA, the CDR3 is TGTGCCAGCAATTTAGGGGGGGAAGCTTTCTTT. The full variable domain, in which reference TRBV25-1 and TRBJ1-1 provide the parts outside the CDR3, is EADIYQTPRYLVIGTGKKITLECSQTMGHDKMYWYQQDPGMELHLIHYSYGVNSTEKGDLSSESTVSRIRTEHFPLTLESARPSHTSQYLCASNLGGEAFFGQGTRLTVV.

This clonotype has only a few counts. The rearrangement links TRBV7-3 to TRBJ2-5; D is unclear. Germline CDR1 and CDR2: SGHTA and FQGTGA. V lost 1 base and J lost 5, with 5 bases in between. There are 12 residues in the CDR3. The CDR3 reads CASSLMTETQYF. CDR3 DNA sequence: TGTGCCAGCAGCTTAATGACGGAGACCCAGTACTTC.

This sequence joins TRBV28 and TRBJ2-1; no clear D. The CDR3 extends over 15 amino acids. V lost 7 bases and J lost 0, with 13 bases in between. Per germline, CDR1 MDHEN and CDR2 SYDVKM. The CDR3 sequence is CASIRFASSYNEQFF. The CDR3, as DNA: TGTGCCAGCATTAGATTTGCGTCCTCCTACAATGAGCAGTTCTTC. Full variable domain (missing parts from reference TRBV28 and TRBJ2-1): DVKVTQSSRYLVKRTGEKVFLECVQDMDHENMFWYRQDPGLGLRLIYFSYDVKMKEKGDIPEGYSVSREKKERFSLILESASTNQTSMYLCASIRFASSYNEQFFGPGTRLTVL.

V usage is TRBV6-1 and J usage is TRBJ1-2; perhaps TRBD1 as D (6 bases). The CDR3 is 15 amino acids. Germline V gives CDR1 MNHNS, CDR2 SASEGT. V shed 0 bases and J shed 0 bases, with 8 bases lying between them. In nucleotides, the CDR3 is TGTGCCAGCAGTGAAGCGAGGGGGACTAACTATGGCTACACCTTC. Its protein product is CASSEARGTNYGYTF.

The sample holds a few counts of this clonotype. As DNA, the CDR3 is TGTGCCAGCAGCTTTGACGGGGAGCTGTTTTTT. It encodes CASSFDGELFF. The chain recombines TRBV7-9 with TRBJ2-2, with D hard to call. The germline V gene has CDR1 SEHNR and CDR2 FQNEAQ (reference sequence). The CDR3 consists of 11 residues. The V end was cut by 3 bases, the J end by 7 bases, with 3 bases between.

In this sample, this clonotype turned up a few times. The chain recombines TRBV6-2 or TRBV6-3 with TRBJ2-7; 7 bases map to TRBD1. J lost 3 bases, V lost 0 bases, and 17 bases had no gene match. From germline, CDR1 is MNHEY and CDR2 SVGEGT. CDR3 size: 19 residues. The DNA for the CDR3 is TGTGCCAGCAGTTACTCGACGTCGGGTGAGACAGGGTACAACTACGAGCAGTACTTC. Translation: CASSYSTSGETGYNYEQYF.

The sample holds many counts of this clonotype. J is TRBJ2-4 and V is TRBV6-2 or TRBV6-3; D is unclear. CDR3 length equals 15 residues. Germline-derived CDR1 and CDR2 are MNHEY and SVGEGT. V was cut by 4 bases and J by 0 bases, with 10 bases left in between. DNA of the CDR3: TGTGCCAGCAGTTCGAATTTACTAGCCAAAAACATTCAGTACTTC. Its translation is CASSSNLLAKNIQYF.

In this sample, this clonotype turned up a few times. V usage is TRBV12-3 or TRBV12-4 and J usage is TRBJ1-1; 7 nucleotides align to TRBD1. V lost 5 bases and J lost 5; bases outside the gene matches: 11. The CDR3 consists of 15 residues. CDR3 in DNA: TGTGCCAGCAGTCTCTCCGGGACAGTAAGTACTGAAGCTTTCTTT. It encodes CASSLSGTVSTEAFF.

This clonotype has ten or more counts. The chain uses TRBV2 and TRBJ1-5; unclear D gene. Germline CDR1 reads SNHLY; CDR2 reads FYNNEI. V was pared by 6 bases and J by 5 bases, with 8 bases between. The CDR3 extends over 12 amino acids. CDR3 in DNA: TGTGCCAGCAGGATCAGTGATCAGCCCCAGCATTTT. This sequence encodes CASRISDQPQHF. Variable domain in full (rest from reference TRBV2 and TRBJ1-5): EPEVTQTPSHQVTQMGQEVILRCVPISNHLYFYWYRQILGQKVEFLVSFYNNEISEKSEIFDDQFSVERPDGSNFTLKIRSTKLEDSAMYFCASRISDQPQHFGDGTRLSIL.